These T cell receptor beta chains were read from a single sample in a study of blood T cell repertoires in COVID-19. Here immunoSEQ multiplex PCR was the method, and the copy in TCRdb shows in-frame clones only, minus some. Among fewer than 300,000 clones listed, roughly four fifths were seen once. The sequencing sample was made of peripheral blood. These receptor sequences come from a woman aged 45-65 years who had recovered from COVID-19. The CDR3 runs from the conserved cysteine through the conserved F or W. The D gene is left open where the match is weak. The listing skips clone size in some rows; elsewhere it reads once, few, many or a size class.

V gene	D gene	clone size	CDR3 length	J gene	CDR3 DNA	CDR3 protein
TRBV7-2	-	once	14	TRBJ1-5	TGTGCCAGCAGGCTCGGGAGTAACAATCAGCCCCAGCATTTT	CASRLGSNNQPQHF
TRBV12-2	-	-	12	TRBJ1-2	TGTGCAAGTCGCTTGTTAGGGGATGGCTACACCTTC	CASRLLGDGYTF
TRBV30	-	-	13	TRBJ1-2	TGTGCCTGGAGTGTCCAGGGTTCCTATGGCTACACCTTC	CAWSVQGSYGYTF
TRBV27	TRBD2	-	13	TRBJ2-7	TGTGCCAGCGGCGCGGGAGGGACCTACGAGCAGTACTTC	CASGAGGTYEQYF
TRBV5-4	-	-	15	TRBJ1-1	TGTGCCAGCAGCTCCCTGGGCAGGGGCGAGACTGAAGCTTTCTTT	CASSSLGRGETEAFF
TRBV10-1	-	-	16	TRBJ1-5	TGCGCCGGGTGCGGAGAGGCGGGGGGTCTTAATCAGCCCCAGCATTTT	CAGCGEAGGLNQPQHF
TRBV7-2	TRBD1	-	14	TRBJ1-4	TGTGCCAGCAGGATAGGGACAGGGGATGAAAAACTGTTTTTT	CASRIGTGDEKLFF
TRBV6-6	-	-	16	TRBJ2-3	TGTGCCAGCAGTTACGCCGAGGACTCTCCAACAGATACGCAGTATTTT	CASSYAEDSPTDTQYF
TRBV6-5	-	-	14	TRBJ1-1	TGTGCCAGCAGTTCGGCGGAACTGAACACTGAAGCTTTCTTT	CASSSAELNTEAFF
TRBV11-3	TRBD1	few	15	TRBJ2-1	TGTGCCAGCAGCTTAGATGGGGACAGTTACAATGAGCAGTTCTTC	CASSLDGDSYNEQFF
TRBV21-1	-	-	20	TRBJ1-5	TGTGCCAGCAGCGAAAAAGGGGGGGGTAGGATTCGGAAAAACTGGCAGCCCCAGCATTTT	CASSEKGGGRIRKNWQPQHF
TRBV3-1/TRBV3-2	-	-	14	TRBJ2-4	TGTGCCAGCAGCCAAGGGGGCGGGACCGGCATTCAGTACTTC	CASSQGGGTGIQYF
TRBV5-8	-	-	17	TRBJ2-1	TGTGCCAGCAGCTTGGATTATTCGGGACTCTCGCGCAATGAGCAGTTCTTC	CASSLDYSGLSRNEQFF
TRBV11-2	TRBD2	-	16	TRBJ2-7	TGTGCCAGCAGCGCGCAACTAGCGGGGGGTAGCTACGAGCAGTACTTC	CASSAQLAGGSYEQYF
TRBV27	-	-	14	TRBJ1-1	TGTGCCAGCAGTTTATACCCCGGACAGACTGAAGCTTTCTTT	CASSLYPGQTEAFF
TRBV5-4	-	-	13	TRBJ1-1	TGTGCCAGCAGCACCGACATACACACTGAAGCTTTCTTT	CASSTDIHTEAFF
TRBV11-2	-	-	17	TRBJ2-1	TGTGCCAGCAGCCTCACCCGTGGGGGGAGCTCCTACAATGAGCAGTTCTTC	CASSLTRGGSSYNEQFF
TRBV19	TRBD1	-	19	TRBJ1-5	TGTGCCAGTACGGGGGGGAGGCGGACAGGCCATCTGGGCAATCAGCCCCAGCATTTT	CASTGGRRTGHLGNQPQHF
TRBV29-1	-	-	11	TRBJ1-1	TGCAGCGTTGGGTGGAGCGATGAAGCTTTCTTT	CSVGWSDEAFF
TRBV24-1	TRBD2	-	15	TRBJ2-5	TGTGCCACCAGTGATCCGAGGACTAGCTTGAAGACCCAGTACTTC	CATSDPRTSLKTQYF
TRBV9	-	-	18	TRBJ2-1	TGTGCCAGCAGCGTAGCATCGGGGAGCGGAGGGCCCCACAATGAGCAGTTCTTC	CASSVASGSGGPHNEQFF
TRBV11-3	-	-	12	TRBJ2-1	TGTGCCAGCAGCTTCTCTGGGGCCAGGGAGTTCTTC	CASSFSGAREFF
TRBV2	TRBD1	-	13	TRBJ2-2	TGTGCCAGCTGGACAGGGGTCACCGGGGAGCTGTTTTTT	CASWTGVTGELFF
TRBV9	TRBD2	-	14	TRBJ2-3	TGTGCCAGCAGCGCCCTAGCGGCCACAGATACGCAGTATTTT	CASSALAATDTQYF
TRBV4-1	TRBD2	-	15	TRBJ2-7	TGCGCCAGCAGCCCCGTCCCGCTAGCGGGATACGAGCAGTACTTC	CASSPVPLAGYEQYF
TRBV5-1	TRBD2	-	17	TRBJ2-7	TGCGCCAGCAGCTTGCCCCTTTGGGCGGGAGGGAGTTACGAGCAGTACTTC	CASSLPLWAGGSYEQYF